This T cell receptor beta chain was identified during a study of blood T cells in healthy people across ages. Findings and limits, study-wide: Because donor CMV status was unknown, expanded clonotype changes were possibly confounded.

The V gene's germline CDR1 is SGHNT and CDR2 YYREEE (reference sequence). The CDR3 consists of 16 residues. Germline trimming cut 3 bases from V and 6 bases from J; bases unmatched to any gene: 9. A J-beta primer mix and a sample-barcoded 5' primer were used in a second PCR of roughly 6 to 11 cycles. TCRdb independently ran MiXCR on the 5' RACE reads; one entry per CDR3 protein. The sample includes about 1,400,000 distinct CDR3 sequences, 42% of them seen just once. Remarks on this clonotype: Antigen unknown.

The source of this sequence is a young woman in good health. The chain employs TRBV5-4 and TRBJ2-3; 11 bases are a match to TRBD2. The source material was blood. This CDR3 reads CASSSEETSGEDTQYF. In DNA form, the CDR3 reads TGTGCCAGCAGCTCCGAGGAGACTAGCGGGGAGGATACGCAGTATTTT.